This is a list of T cell receptor beta chains from one sample in a study of OX40 agonist ivuxolimab in advanced cancers. TCRdb keeps only in-frame clones here, not all; method: immunoSEQ multiplex PCR. This table has around 25,000 clones, 85% to 90% appearing once. The source material was CD4+ or CD8+ T cells sorted from blood, sampled in a trial of the OX40 agonist ivuxolimab. The receptors were gathered from an adult with an advanced solid tumor such as melanoma, head and neck, liver or kidney cancer. CDR3s include the opening cysteine and the closing phenylalanine or tryptophan. Fields, in order: J gene, CDR3 length, V gene, CDR3 protein.

J gene: TRBJ2-2
CDR3 length: 13
V gene: TRBV6-1
CDR3 protein: CASVPGFPGELFF

J gene: TRBJ2-7
CDR3 length: 13
V gene: TRBV11-3
CDR3 protein: CASSFGETYEQYF

J gene: TRBJ2-2
CDR3 length: 16
V gene: TRBV5-6
CDR3 protein: CASSFWASGNTGELFF

J gene: TRBJ2-1
CDR3 length: 15
V gene: TRBV29-1
CDR3 protein: CSVEPDQAGHNEQFF

J gene: TRBJ2-3
CDR3 length: 16
V gene: TRBV9
CDR3 protein: CASSARTSGITDTQYF

J gene: TRBJ1-1
CDR3 length: 15
V gene: TRBV5-4
CDR3 protein: CASSLPAPMNTEAFF

J gene: TRBJ2-2
CDR3 length: 17
V gene: TRBV27
CDR3 protein: CASSLRPPPWGAGELFF

J gene: TRBJ2-2
CDR3 length: 18
V gene: TRBV5-5
CDR3 protein: CASSSHLTSGTNTGELFF

J gene: TRBJ2-5
CDR3 length: 15
V gene: TRBV29-1
CDR3 protein: CSVAGREQPWETQYF

J gene: TRBJ2-1
CDR3 length: 15
V gene: TRBV10-2
CDR3 protein: CASRTGTGSYNEQFF

J gene: TRBJ2-5
CDR3 length: 13
V gene: TRBV2
CDR3 protein: CASGRGGSETQYF

J gene: TRBJ2-3
CDR3 length: 16
V gene: TRBV13
CDR3 protein: CASSFWTSGSPDTQYF

J gene: TRBJ2-7
CDR3 length: 11
V gene: TRBV7-9
CDR3 protein: CASSETYEQYF

J gene: TRBJ1-5
CDR3 length: 14
V gene: TRBV6-5
CDR3 protein: CASRGQGYPSAQHF

J gene: TRBJ2-1
CDR3 length: 10
V gene: TRBV19
CDR3 protein: CASSWREQFF

J gene: TRBJ2-1
CDR3 length: 16
V gene: TRBV4-2
CDR3 protein: CASSQDGLAGRNEQFF

J gene: TRBJ2-1
CDR3 length: 14
V gene: TRBV5-1
CDR3 protein: CASSLRQGPKSPFF

J gene: TRBJ2-7
CDR3 length: 14
V gene: TRBV5-1
CDR3 protein: CASSLESRLGEQYF

J gene: TRBJ1-2
CDR3 length: 16
V gene: TRBV6-5
CDR3 protein: CASSYSRYTPGYGYTF

J gene: TRBJ2-2
CDR3 length: 15
V gene: TRBV7-7
CDR3 protein: CASSLGAFGTGELFF

J gene: TRBJ1-2
CDR3 length: 13
V gene: TRBV5-6
CDR3 protein: CASSLVAIRGYTF

J gene: TRBJ2-1
CDR3 length: 16
V gene: TRBV6-4
CDR3 protein: CASSDSFSGGSREQFF

J gene: TRBJ1-6
CDR3 length: 17
V gene: TRBV4-1
CDR3 protein: CASSQGGRGSYNSPLHF

J gene: TRBJ2-2
CDR3 length: 15
V gene: TRBV11-3
CDR3 protein: CASSLTGFGSGELFF

J gene: TRBJ2-5
CDR3 length: 11
V gene: TRBV19
CDR3 protein: CASSMGETQYF

J gene: TRBJ2-7
CDR3 length: 12
V gene: TRBV2
CDR3 protein: CASSIGSYEQYF

J gene: TRBJ1-5
CDR3 length: 15
V gene: TRBV10-3
CDR3 protein: CAISESGGGSQPQHF

J gene: TRBJ1-3
CDR3 length: 16
V gene: TRBV6-1
CDR3 protein: CASSVRGILAGNTIYF

J gene: TRBJ2-7
CDR3 length: 15
V gene: TRBV4-1
CDR3 protein: CASSQDRGLKYEQYF

J gene: TRBJ2-7
CDR3 length: 14
V gene: TRBV6-1
CDR3 protein: CASSEGQATYEQYF

J gene: TRBJ2-1
CDR3 length: 10
V gene: TRBV9
CDR3 protein: CASSGNEQFF

J gene: TRBJ2-7
CDR3 length: 13
V gene: TRBV2
CDR3 protein: CASSEVPTGEQYF

J gene: TRBJ2-1
CDR3 length: 16
V gene: TRBV27
CDR3 protein: CASSLLGGGQVVEQFF

J gene: TRBJ1-1
CDR3 length: 14
V gene: TRBV27
CDR3 protein: CASSAGRRNTEAFF

J gene: TRBJ2-2
CDR3 length: 14
V gene: TRBV19
CDR3 protein: CASSPGTNTGELFF